Below, one T cell receptor (beta chain) is given with its context. This record belongs to a study of control samples from healthy donors and cancer patients. Clones were sequenced by immunoSEQ multiplex PCR, and TCRdb holds only the in-frame ones, with some missing. The sample contains a few hundred thousand clones, about 93% of which appear only once. CDR1 and CDR2 from the germline V gene are SGHRS and YFSETQ. This CDR3 has 16 residues. Trimming took 4 bases from V and 0 from J, leaving 13 bases between them. The receptor comes from a man in his forties with head and neck cancer. What was sequenced was PBMCs. The V call is TRBV5-1, the J call TRBJ1-4; no definite D call. DNA for the CDR3: TGCGCCAGCAGCGGAGAGACCCCCGCAACTAATGAAAAACTGTTTTTT. Its translation is CASSGETPATNEKLFF.